This T cell receptor (beta chain) appears in the sequencing data of a study of blood T cells in healthy people across ages. This clonotype was found a few times. Primed by a sample-barcoded 5' primer and a J-beta primer mix, a second PCR proceeded for about 7 to 11 cycles. Using its own MiXCR run on the 5' RACE reads, TCRdb lists one record per CDR3 protein. This table has some 1.8 million distinct CDR3 sequences, roughly two fifths appearing once. Sequenced material: blood. This TCR was recovered from a human donor in good health.

The CDR3 protein is CASSGSGGPSSYNEQFF. The CDR3 DNA follows: TGTGCCAGTAGTGGTAGCGGGGGGCCTAGCTCCTACAATGAGCAGTTCTTC. The gene calls are TRBV19 and TRBJ2-1; 10 nucleotides line up with TRBD2. J lost 0 bases, V lost 5 bases, and 7 bases had no gene match. CDR1 LNHDA and CDR2 SQIVND come from the germline V gene (reference sequence). The CDR3 is made up of 17 amino acids.